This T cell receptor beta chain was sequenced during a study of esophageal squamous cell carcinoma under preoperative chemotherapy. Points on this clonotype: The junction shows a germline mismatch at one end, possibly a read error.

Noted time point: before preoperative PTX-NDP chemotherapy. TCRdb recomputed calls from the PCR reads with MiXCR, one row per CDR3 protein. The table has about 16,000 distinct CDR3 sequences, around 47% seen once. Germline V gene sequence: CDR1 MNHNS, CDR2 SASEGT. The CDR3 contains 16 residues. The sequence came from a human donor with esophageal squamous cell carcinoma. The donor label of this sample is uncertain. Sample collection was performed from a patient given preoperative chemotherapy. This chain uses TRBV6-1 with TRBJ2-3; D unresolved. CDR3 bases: TGTGCCAGCAGGGCGTTCGGCGGCGGCGGCCCAGATACCCAGTATTTT. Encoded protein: CASRAFGGGGPDTQYF.